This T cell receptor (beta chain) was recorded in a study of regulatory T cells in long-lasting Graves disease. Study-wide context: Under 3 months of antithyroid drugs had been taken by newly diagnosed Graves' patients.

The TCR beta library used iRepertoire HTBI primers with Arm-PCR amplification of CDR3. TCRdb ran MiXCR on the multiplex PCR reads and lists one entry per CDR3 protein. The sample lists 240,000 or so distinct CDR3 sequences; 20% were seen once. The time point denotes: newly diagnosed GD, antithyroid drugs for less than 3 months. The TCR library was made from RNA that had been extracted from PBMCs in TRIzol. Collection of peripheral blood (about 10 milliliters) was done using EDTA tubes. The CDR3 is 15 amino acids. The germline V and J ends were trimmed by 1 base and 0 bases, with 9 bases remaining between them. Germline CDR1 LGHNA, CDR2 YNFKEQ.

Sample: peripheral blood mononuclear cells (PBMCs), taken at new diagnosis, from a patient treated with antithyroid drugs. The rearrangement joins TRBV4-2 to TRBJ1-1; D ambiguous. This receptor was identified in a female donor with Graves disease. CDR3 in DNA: TGTGCCAGCAGCCAAGTACTACAGATGAACACTGAAGCTTTCTTT. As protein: CASSQVLQMNTEAFF.